Below, 15 T cell receptor beta chains from the same sample are listed, as sequenced in a study of T cell repertoires in cytomegalovirus infection (dated 2019 in TCRdb). What the treatment or condition label conveys for this sample: in vitro stimulation with specific CMV peptide epitopes to enrich CMV-specific T cells. Sequenced on an Illumina HiSeq 1500. Clones were called with MiXCR by TCRdb after fastp trimmed the public reads at Q25, and only in-frame beta chains were retained. Entries are consolidated by CDR3 protein sequence, retaining the most common genes and DNA. For this sample the table gives about half a million distinct CDR3 sequences, of which roughly a third were detected only once. The leading ten clones occupy roughly 17% of the sample. Antigens for these TCRs are unknown. Sequenced here: cultured PBMCs, sampled from culture after CMV antigen stimulation. The receptors derive from a human donor in good health (CMV status not recorded). Some clones in this sample may be carry-over from other donors' samples.

The sample holds a few counts of this clonotype. This CDR3 is CSVARDIDTQYF. The CDR3 region has the DNA TGCAGCGTCGCCCGGGACATAGATACGCAGTATTTT. V gene TRBV29-1 combines with J gene TRBJ2-3, with D maybe TRBD1 (6 bases). Germline values: CDR1 SQVTM, CDR2 ANQGSEA. Deletions cut 6 bases from V and 5 bases from J, with 12 bases between. This CDR3 is built from 12 residues.

V usage is TRBV6-2 or TRBV6-3 and J usage is TRBJ1-1; 7 bases are a match to TRBD1. After removal of 2 bases from V and 0 bases from J, the junction contained 9 bases not matched to a gene. CDR1 and CDR2 (germline): MNHEY, SVGEGT. The CDR3 consists of 17 residues. CDR3 region: CASSYTKTDRMNTEAFF. DNA for the CDR3: TGTGCCAGCAGTTACACAAAAACGGACAGGATGAACACTGAAGCTTTCTTT.

This clonotype was seen a few times. The chain has TRBV4-2 and TRBJ2-3; 14 bases fit TRBD2. Germline V gene lookup returns CDR1 LGHNA and CDR2 YNFKEQ. Unmatched junction bases numbered 7, after V lost 4 bases and J lost 1 base. This CDR3 has 18 residues. The CDR3 DNA follows: TGTGCCAGCAGCCCAGGTGGGACTAGCGGGAGCGGCACAGATACGCAGTATTTT. Translating gives CASSPGGTSGSGTDTQYF.

This sequence joins TRBV5-4 and TRBJ2-1; D not certain. The CDR3 has 15 amino acids. Per the germline V gene, CDR1 is SGHNT and CDR2 is YYREEE (reference sequence). V was clipped by 3 bases and J by 8 bases, with 18 bases between them. For the CDR3, the DNA is TGTGCCAGCAGCTCAGTCATTCTATCTGCGGATGAGCAGTTCTTC. The encoded protein is CASSSVILSADEQFF.

In its sample, this clonotype was seen a few times. V usage is TRBV6-5 and J usage is TRBJ2-7; 10 bases match TRBD2. V trimming: 6 bases; J trimming: 0 bases; junction bases outside the gene matches: 8. The CDR3 is 16 residues long. The germline gives CDR1 MNHEY, CDR2 SVGAGI. The CDR3 DNA sequence: TGTGCCAGCAGACATAGCGGGAGGCCTGTCTCCTACGAGCAGTACGTC. This sequence encodes CASRHSGRPVSYEQYV.

The gene calls are TRBV7-6 and TRBJ2-7, with a possible D match to TRBD2 (5 bases). CDR3 length equals 18 residues. V was cut by 5 bases and J by 0 bases, with 23 bases left in between. The germline V gene has CDR1 SGHVS and CDR2 FNYEAQ. This CDR3 reads CASSQPWVALCFSYEQYF. The CDR3 nucleotides are TGTGCCAGCAGCCAACCTTGGGTAGCGTTGTGTTTCTCCTACGAGCAGTACTTC.

The chain joins TRBV6-5 to TRBJ1-4, with D maybe TRBD1 (5 bases). The CDR3 sequence is 11 residues long. The germline gives CDR1 MNHEY, CDR2 SVGAGI. Trimming pared 10 bases from V and 4 bases from J, leaving 7 bases between. CDR3 sequence (DNA): TGTGCCACCCAGGGTAATGAAAAACTGTTTTTT. Its translation: CATQGNEKLFF.

This clonotype was seen at least ten times. The chain has TRBV7-6 and TRBJ1-1; 11 bases line up with TRBD1. CDR1 and CDR2 from the germline V gene are SGHVS and FNYEAQ. The CDR3 extends over 17 amino acids. The V segment lost 5 bases and the J segment 0 bases; nucleotides outside the gene matches: 8. In nucleotides, the CDR3 is TGTGCCAGCAGCCCCGATGGACAGGGGGCCTTGAACACTGAAGCTTTCTTT. It is translated as CASSPDGQGALNTEAFF.

This chain connects TRBV19 to TRBJ1-5; 8 positions match TRBD1. The germline CDR1 and CDR2 sequences are LNHDA and SQIVND (reference sequence). J lost 1 base, V lost 3 bases, and 5 bases had no gene match. CDR3 length: 16 amino acids. The CDR3 DNA sequence: TGTGCCAGTAGTATCCGGACAGGGACCAGCAATCAGCCCCAGCATTTT. Its translation is CASSIRTGTSNQPQHF.

This clonotype was seen a few times. The chain combines TRBV7-9 with TRBJ2-1, with D perhaps matching TRBD2 (5 bases). The CDR3 totals 14 residues. V was cut by 4 bases and J by 8 bases, with 15 bases left in between. Germline values: CDR1 SEHNR, CDR2 FQNEAQ (reference sequence). The CDR3 is CASSSPTRSDEQFF. As DNA, the CDR3 is TGTGCCAGCAGCTCGCCTACTAGGAGCGATGAGCAGTTCTTC.

This clonotype was observed a few times. V usage is TRBV28 and J usage is TRBJ1-5, with D perhaps TRBD1 (5 bases). This CDR3 region has 15 residues. Germline V gene data show CDR1 as MDHEN and CDR2 as SYDVKM. Trimming left V 3 bases short and J 3 bases short, with 12 bases between. The CDR3 is CASSFMTAYNQPQHF. As DNA, the CDR3 is TGTGCCAGCAGTTTCATGACAGCCTACAATCAGCCCCAGCATTTT.

V gene TRBV6-1 combines with J gene TRBJ2-6, with D perhaps TRBD2 (5 bases). Trimming shortened V by 6 bases and J by 0 bases, and 9 bases separated the two germline ends. This CDR3 region has 15 residues. Germline V lookup: CDR1 MNHNS, CDR2 SASEGT. CDR3 coding DNA: TGTGCCAGCAGCACCGAGGGCTCTGGGGCCAACGTCCTGACTTTC. It encodes CASSTEGSGANVLTF.

The chain employs TRBV7-2 and TRBJ1-1; the match to TRBD1 covers 7 bases. The CDR3 consists of 14 residues. CDR1 is SGHTA and CDR2 is FQGNSA in the germline V gene. With 7 bases clipped from V and 1 base from J, the junction kept 6 bases outside the gene matches. The CDR3 region is CASNPTGANTEAFF. The DNA for the CDR3 is TGTGCCAGCAACCCAACAGGGGCGAACACTGAAGCTTTCTTT. Complete variable domain (other parts from reference TRBV7-2 and TRBJ1-1): GAGVSQSPSNKVTEKGKDVELRCDPISGHTALYWYRQSLGQGLEFLIYFQGNSAPDKSGLPSDRFSAERTGGSVSTLTIQRTQQEDSAVYLCASNPTGANTEAFFGQGTRLTVV.

The V gene is TRBV6-5, the J gene TRBJ1-6, with D possibly being TRBD1 (5 bases). This CDR3 has 17 amino acids. The ends were cut back, 7 bases at V and 9 bases at J, with 25 bases in the middle. The germline V gene encodes CDR1 MNHEY and CDR2 SVGAGI. This CDR3 is CASIPRTPDPGGSPLHF. DNA for the CDR3: TGTGCCAGCATCCCTCGGACCCCCGACCCGGGGGGTTCACCCCTCCACTTT.

The rearrangement joins TRBV15 to TRBJ2-6; D is unclear. The CDR3 extends over 16 amino acids. CDR1 is LNHNV and CDR2 is YYDKDF in the germline V gene (reference sequence). Trimming stripped 5 bases from V and 7 bases from J, with 18 bases between. CDR3 sequence: CATSQEAQIVANVLTF. In DNA form, the CDR3 reads TGTGCCACCAGCCAAGAGGCCCAGATCGTAGCCAACGTCCTGACTTTC.